This TCR beta chain was obtained from a study of T cells in tumors after PD-1 blockade. Study in general: Prior checkpoint blockade, systemic immunosuppressant use, or anti-cancer therapy within 4 weeks excluded patients. Some patients also took daily vismodegib 150 mg during anti-PD-1 treatment. Findings and caveats of the study: Peripheral recruitment is suggested, as some novel exhausted tumor clones were in pre-treatment blood.

The CDR3 totals 14 residues. Germline V gene sequence: CDR1 MNHEY, CDR2 SMNVEV (reference sequence). V was shortened by 6 bases and J by 0 bases, with 8 bases between the two germline ends. A remark on this clone: Its antigen is unidentified.

Input was about 616 ng to 6,500 ng of genomic DNA from tumor or blood. Sequencing was performed with immunoSEQ multiplex PCR; in TCRdb, only in-frame clones are kept and a portion is missing. There are about 5,800 clones in the sample; approximately 82% occur only once, and around 48% lies in the top ten. The V gene is TRBV27, the J gene TRBJ1-4; D gene uncertain. The source of this sequence is a human donor with advanced basal cell or squamous cell carcinoma (not recorded which). The starting material was PBMCs, obtained after anti-PD-1 therapy. The CDR3 reads CASRDFATNEKLFF. Here the CDR3 DNA reads TGTGCCAGCAGGGACTTTGCAACTAATGAAAAACTGTTTTTT.